A selection of T cell receptor beta chains follows, all from one sample in a study of metastatic and nonmetastatic thyroid tumors. TCRdb re-called clones via MiXCR from the PCR reads. The data show approximately 38,000 clones, approximately 16% seen once. Sequenced input: blood. These receptors all stem from a female donor with papillary thyroid cancer or a benign thyroid nodule (not recorded which). Some clones in this sample may be carry-over from other donors' samples. Each CDR3 is given with its conserved first and last residue.

cdr3_aa | j_call | v_call
CASSQTPNTGELFF | TRBJ2-2 | TRBV14
CASSLQTGANSPLHF | TRBJ1-6 | TRBV27
CAWSVGAGYNEQFF | TRBJ2-1 | TRBV30
CASSPWGGGYGYTF | TRBJ1-2 | TRBV3-1
CASSSRDYQETQYF | TRBJ2-5 | TRBV6-1
CASSTDAQSPLHF | TRBJ1-6 | TRBV6-1
CASSQDWRSFTDTQYF | TRBJ2-3 | TRBV4-1
CASSFPTSGGREETQYF | TRBJ2-5 | TRBV27
CASTSVGQETQYF | TRBJ2-5 | TRBV2
CSARAPGREKLFF | TRBJ1-4 | TRBV20-1
CASSDGQGAFEKLFF | TRBJ1-4 | TRBV6-1
CASSRGEGNQPQHF | TRBJ1-5 | TRBV2
CASSLTGYEQYF | TRBJ2-7 | TRBV7-2
CASSLLSANYGYTF | TRBJ1-2 | TRBV5-1
CSAYRGQEDEQYF | TRBJ2-7 | TRBV20-1
CASSSQSGRLDEQYF | TRBJ2-7 | TRBV28
CASSKRPYGGGRSSTGYTF | TRBJ1-2 | TRBV13
CASSPTSGINTGELFF | TRBJ2-2 | TRBV9
CASSRPPGEGWEKLFF | TRBJ1-4 | TRBV6-2/TRBV6-3
CASSQAMANTEAFF | TRBJ1-1 | TRBV3-1
CASSSARDQETQYF | TRBJ2-5 | TRBV2
CASSPPTGVSTDTQYF | TRBJ2-3 | TRBV18
CASSPSSRQGRSYQPQHF | TRBJ1-5 | TRBV4-2
CASSLRGAGYEQYF | TRBJ2-7 | TRBV12-3/TRBV12-4
CASSLATAAEQYF | TRBJ2-7 | TRBV5-6
CATSRSPGTGGYEQYF | TRBJ2-7 | TRBV15
CSARDYVQVLIRGYTF | TRBJ1-2 | TRBV20-1
CASSIRQGTGNTIYF | TRBJ1-3 | TRBV5-1
CASSQDTRNEQFF | TRBJ2-1 | TRBV4-1
CSAMTGGRSGANVLTF | TRBJ2-6 | TRBV20-1
CASSLAPTDTQYF | TRBJ2-3 | TRBV5-1
CASSIDRRRYF | TRBJ2-7 | TRBV28
CASSSSFGGTEAFF | TRBJ1-1 | TRBV25-1
CASTYYSYEQYF | TRBJ2-7 | TRBV6-2/TRBV6-3
CSALVHGEDTQYF | TRBJ2-3 | TRBV20-1
CSARIYSKSSGANVLTF | TRBJ2-6 | TRBV20-1
CASSLQGFDEQYF | TRBJ2-7 | TRBV7-7
CAISENQGAEAFF | TRBJ1-1 | TRBV10-3
CASSQGLAGGVYEQYF | TRBJ2-7 | TRBV11-2
CASSEVNTEAFF | TRBJ1-1 | TRBV27